This T cell receptor beta chain appears in the sequencing data of a study of cytomegalovirus exposure and HLA in healthy donors. Details on this clone: Antigen: not known.

Assay: immunoSEQ multiplex PCR; the TCRdb copy retains only in-frame clones and omits some. The repertoire holds fewer than 85,000 clones, with about 95% as singletons. Study-level results: In the 120 or so validation repertoires, around 95% of cluster scores exceeded 0, per a later analysis. Many donors shared some public TCRs, even though most TCR sequences were rare.

Germline-derived CDR1 and CDR2 are MNHNY and SVGAGI (reference sequence). V trimming: 6 bases; J trimming: 5 bases; junction bases outside the gene matches: 4. This CDR3 has 14 residues. Sequencing used PBMCs. This clonotype was sampled from a young woman in good health and CMV-seronegative. The chain uses TRBV6-6 and TRBJ2-5; the match to TRBD1 covers 12 bases. The CDR3 region has the DNA TGTGCCAGCAGACGGGACAGGGGGCTGGAGACCCAGTACTTC. It codes for CASRRDRGLETQYF.